A selection of T cell receptor beta chains follows, all from one sample in a study of T cell clones after liver transplantation. Produced via immunoSEQ multiplex PCR; TCRdb's table is partial and in-frame only. The table lists tens of thousands of clones, about 84% of them singletons, with 0.4% to 0.6% in the top ten. The material sequenced was CD4+ T cells from blood, taken around 45 months after liver transplant. The origin of the receptors is a human patient who received a liver transplant. Some T cells here may be from the graft donor. Each CDR3 is given with its conserved first and last residue. Each record gives: clone size, V gene, J gene, D gene, CDR3 DNA, CDR3 protein. The D gene is left open where the match is weak. Not all rows give a size; the values are once, few, many and, for expanded clones, a class.

-	TRBV12-5	TRBJ1-5	TRBD1	TGTGCTAGTGGTTTGCCCCAGGGGGGGGGTCAGCCCCAGCATTTT	CASGLPQGGGQPQHF
-	TRBV7-8	TRBJ2-5	-	TGTGCCAGCAGCTTCAATTCCCAGGGGGAGACCCAGTACTTC	CASSFNSQGETQYF
-	TRBV10-3	TRBJ2-5	TRBD2	TGTGCCATCAGCAGAGCGGGGGACACAGAGACCCAGTACTTC	CAISRAGDTETQYF
once	TRBV7-8	TRBJ2-1	TRBD2	TGTGCCAGCATGCGGACTAGTATAAGTCATGAGCAGTTCTTC	CASMRTSISHEQFF
-	TRBV2	TRBJ1-1	TRBD1	TGTGCCACCCTACAGGGGAGTGGGAACACTGAAGCTTTCTTT	CATLQGSGNTEAFF
few	TRBV5-1	TRBJ1-2	-	TGCGCCAGCAGCTTCCTGGTTGGAAACTATGGCTACACCTTC	CASSFLVGNYGYTF
-	TRBV6-1	TRBJ2-7	TRBD2	TGTGCCAGCAGTTCCGAGGGTAGCGGGATTTACGAGCAGTACTTC	CASSSEGSGIYEQYF
-	TRBV28	TRBJ1-1	-	TGTGCCAGCAGCCCCGTGGGAGAATGGACAGCTGAAGCTTTCTTT	CASSPVGEWTAEAFF
-	TRBV9	TRBJ1-5	-	TGTGCCAGCAGCGTTGAGGGGCGGTACGGGCAGCCCCAGCATTTT	CASSVEGRYGQPQHF
-	TRBV10-3	TRBJ2-3	-	TGTGCCATCATGGGGCTAAGCGGAGATACGCAGTATTTT	CAIMGLSGDTQYF
-	TRBV28	TRBJ1-2	TRBD1	TGTGCCAGCAGGACAGGGTTGAGGGACTATGGCTACACCTTC	CASRTGLRDYGYTF
-	TRBV6-6	TRBJ1-2	TRBD1	TGTGCCAGCAGTTACTATCCGGGACAGCCGGATGGCTACACCTTC	CASSYYPGQPDGYTF
-	TRBV7-7	TRBJ2-3	-	TGTGCTAGCGGCCTAACTAGCACAGATACGCAGTATTTT	CASGLTSTDTQYF
-	TRBV11-1	TRBJ1-1	-	TGTGCCAGCAGCTTGGCACCGCACACTGAAGCTTTCTTT	CASSLAPHTEAFF
few	TRBV19	TRBJ1-2	-	TGTGCCAGTAGTGACGGAAGCTTCTATGGCTACACCTTC	CASSDGSFYGYTF
-	TRBV18	TRBJ1-4	-	TGTGCCAGCTCACCACCGGGGGGCCTGAATGAAAAACTGTTTTTT	CASSPPGGLNEKLFF
-	TRBV19	TRBJ1-1	-	TGTGCCAGTAGGCCAGGGGCAGGGAACGTTTTCCCTAAAACAAAAGCTTTCTTT	CASRPGAGNVFPKTKAFF
-	TRBV29-1	TRBJ2-1	-	TGCAGCGTGGGGGTTATAGGGCTGGACAATGAGCAGTTCTTC	CSVGVIGLDNEQFF
once	TRBV5-1	TRBJ2-7	-	TGCGCCAGCAGCTTGTGGGGGGTATCGAGCGAGCAGTACTTC	CASSLWGVSSEQYF
-	TRBV28	TRBJ1-1	-	TGTGCCAGCAGTTTTGAAGGGTTGTACACTGAAGCTTTCTTT	CASSFEGLYTEAFF
-	TRBV27	TRBJ2-7	TRBD2	TGTGCCAGATACCTCGAAGGGAGGGAAGGCGAGCAGTACTTC	CARYLEGREGEQYF
-	TRBV6-5	TRBJ1-2	-	TGTGCCAGCAGGGTCGGCTATGGCTACACCTTC	CASRVGYGYTF
-	TRBV15	TRBJ1-1	-	TGTGCCACCAGCAGCCCCGGGGGGGTACGAACTGAAGCTTTCTTT	CATSSPGGVRTEAFF
-	TRBV6-4	TRBJ2-1	-	TGTGCCAGCAGTGCCCTTCGCGGCAAGGCCTACAATGAGCAGTTCTTC	CASSALRGKAYNEQFF
few	TRBV2	TRBJ2-1	TRBD1	TGTGCCAGCAGTGAAAGCGCGACAGGGATTTTTGGGAACAATGAGCAGTTCTTC	CASSESATGIFGNNEQFF
-	TRBV30	TRBJ1-4	-	TGTGCCTGGAAAGAGCTGGGGGCAGGGAAAGCGACTAATGAAAAACTGTTTTTT	CAWKELGAGKATNEKLFF
few	TRBV7-3	TRBJ2-2	-	TGTGCCAGCAGCTTAGGCAACGGGGAGCTGTTTTTT	CASSLGNGELFF
few	TRBV19	TRBJ1-1	-	TGTGCCAGTAGTATGACCCCACGGGGCGGCACTGAAGCTTTCTTT	CASSMTPRGGTEAFF
-	TRBV19	TRBJ1-5	-	TGTGCCAGTAACCTAAGGGGATCCAATCAGCCCCAGCATTTT	CASNLRGSNQPQHF
-	TRBV11-2	TRBJ2-5	-	TGTGCCAGCAGCTTAGCACGGGGGAAGTACCAAGAGACCCAGTACTTC	CASSLARGKYQETQYF
-	TRBV30	TRBJ2-7	-	TGTGCCTGGAGTGTAGGAGGGGGGTTTAACGAGCAGTACTTC	CAWSVGGGFNEQYF
-	TRBV29-1	TRBJ2-1	-	TGCAGCGTTGAAGGACGGGTGTCACGGTTCTTC	CSVEGRVSRFF
-	TRBV5-1	TRBJ1-2	-	TGCGCCAGCAGTTCCGACAGCTATGGCTACACCTTC	CASSSDSYGYTF
-	TRBV19	TRBJ2-4	TRBD2	TGTGCCAGTAGTCGCGGACTAGCGGACTCCAAAAACATTCAGTACTTC	CASSRGLADSKNIQYF